The clone carrying this T cell receptor (beta chain) was recorded once. Its target is unknown. The data derive from a study of shared clonotypes between healthy human individuals. The wider study: Donors, aged 18 to 49, were a couple of women and three men. Study-level results: Memory subsets generally showed lower estimated richness than naive subsets. Relative to their counterparts shared across all four donors, non-shared clonotypes exhibited diminished generation probabilities.

TCRdb keeps only in-frame clones here, not all; method: immunoSEQ multiplex PCR. The sample carries roughly 400,000 clones, 96% recorded once. This CDR3 region has 15 residues. Unmatched junction bases numbered 12, after V lost 10 bases and J lost 1 base. Per germline, CDR1 LNHDA and CDR2 SQIVND (reference sequence). The J gene is TRBJ1-1, the V gene TRBV19; 7 bases are a match to TRBD1. This TCR was recovered from a man between 25 and 39 years old in good health. The sequenced sample consisted of memory CD8+ T cells sorted from blood. Noted subset: CD45RO+ cells pooled with CCR7-negative TemRA cells. CDR3 residues: CATSVPRGQNTEAFF. The CDR3 DNA reads as TGTGCCACTAGCGTCCCAAGGGGGCAGAACACTGAAGCTTTCTTT.